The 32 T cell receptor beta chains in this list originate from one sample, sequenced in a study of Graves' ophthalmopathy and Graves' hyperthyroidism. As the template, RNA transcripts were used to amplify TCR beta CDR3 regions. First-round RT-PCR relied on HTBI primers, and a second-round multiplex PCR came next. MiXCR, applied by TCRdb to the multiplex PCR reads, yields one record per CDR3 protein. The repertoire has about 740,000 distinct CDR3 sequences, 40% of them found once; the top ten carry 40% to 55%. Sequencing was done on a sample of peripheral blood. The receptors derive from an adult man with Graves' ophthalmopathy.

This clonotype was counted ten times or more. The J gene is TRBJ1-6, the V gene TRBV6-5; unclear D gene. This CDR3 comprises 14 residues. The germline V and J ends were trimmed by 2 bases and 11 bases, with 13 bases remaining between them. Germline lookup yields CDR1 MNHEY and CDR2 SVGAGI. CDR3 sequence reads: CASSYGRSSAPLHF. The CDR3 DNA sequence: TGTGCCAGCAGTTACGGACGGAGTAGTGCACCCCTCCACTTT.

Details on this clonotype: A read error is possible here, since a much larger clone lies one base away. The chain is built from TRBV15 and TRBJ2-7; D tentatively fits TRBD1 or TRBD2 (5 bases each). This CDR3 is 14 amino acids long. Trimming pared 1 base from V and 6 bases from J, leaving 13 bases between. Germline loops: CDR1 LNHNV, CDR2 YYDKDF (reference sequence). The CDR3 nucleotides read TGTGCCACCAGCAGAGGAGGGGATTCGTGCGAGCAGTACTTC. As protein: CATSRGGDSCEQYF. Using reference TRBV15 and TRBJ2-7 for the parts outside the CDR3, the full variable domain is DAMVIQNPRYQVTQFGKPVTLSCSQTLNHNVMYWYQQKSSQAPKLLFHYYDKDFNNEADTPDNFQSRRPNTSFCFLDIRSPGLGDTAMYLCATSRGGDSCEQYFGPGTRLTVT.

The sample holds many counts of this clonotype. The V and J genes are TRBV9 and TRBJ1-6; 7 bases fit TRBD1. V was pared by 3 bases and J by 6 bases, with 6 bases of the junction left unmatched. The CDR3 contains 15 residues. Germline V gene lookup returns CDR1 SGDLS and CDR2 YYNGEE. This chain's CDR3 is CASSGRGQSNSPLHF. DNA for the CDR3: TGTGCCAGCAGCGGTAGGGGACAGTCTAATTCACCCCTCCACTTT.

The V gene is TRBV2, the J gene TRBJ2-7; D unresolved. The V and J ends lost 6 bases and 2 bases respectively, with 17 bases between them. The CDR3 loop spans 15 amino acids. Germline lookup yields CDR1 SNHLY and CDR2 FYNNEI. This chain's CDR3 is CASRKTTRYPYEQYF. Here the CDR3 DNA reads TGTGCCAGCAGGAAGACGACACGTTACCCCTACGAGCAGTACTTC. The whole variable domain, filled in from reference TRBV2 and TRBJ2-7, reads EPEVTQTPSHQVTQMGQEVILRCVPISNHLYFYWYRQILGQKVEFLVSFYNNEISEKSEIFDDQFSVERPDGSNFTLKIRSTKLEDSAMYFCASRKTTRYPYEQYFGPGTRLTVT.

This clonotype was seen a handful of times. The CDR3 nucleotides read TGCAGTGCTATCGCGAGCGGGAGGGCCACAAACCTCTACGAGCAGTACTTC. Protein product: CSAIASGRATNLYEQYF. The chain has TRBV20-1 and TRBJ2-7; 10 positions agree with TRBD2. CDR1 is DFQATT and CDR2 is SNEGSKA in the germline V gene (reference sequence). CDR3 size: 17 residues. Trimming cost V 4 bases and J 3 bases; bases outside gene matches: 15.

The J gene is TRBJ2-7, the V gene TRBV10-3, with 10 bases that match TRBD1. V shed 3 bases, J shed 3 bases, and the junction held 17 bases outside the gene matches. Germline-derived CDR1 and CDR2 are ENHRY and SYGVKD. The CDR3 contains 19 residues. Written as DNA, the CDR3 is TGTGCCATCAGTGACGGTATCCGGGACAGGGGTTCCCCCCACTACGAGCAGTACTTC. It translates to CAISDGIRDRGSPHYEQYF.

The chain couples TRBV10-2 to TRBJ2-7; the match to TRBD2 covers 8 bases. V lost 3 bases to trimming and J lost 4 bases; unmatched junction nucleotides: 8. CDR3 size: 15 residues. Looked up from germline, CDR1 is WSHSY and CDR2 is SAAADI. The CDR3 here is CASSEERGSGYEQYF. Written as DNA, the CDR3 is TGCGCCAGCAGTGAAGAGCGGGGGTCGGGGTACGAGCAGTACTTC.

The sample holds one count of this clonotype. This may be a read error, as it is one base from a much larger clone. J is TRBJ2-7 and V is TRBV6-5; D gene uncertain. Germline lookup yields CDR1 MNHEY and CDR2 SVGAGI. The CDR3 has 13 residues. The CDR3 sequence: CGSTNRGAYEQYF. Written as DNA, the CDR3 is TGTGGCAGCACCAACCGAGGAGCATACGAGCAGTACTTC.

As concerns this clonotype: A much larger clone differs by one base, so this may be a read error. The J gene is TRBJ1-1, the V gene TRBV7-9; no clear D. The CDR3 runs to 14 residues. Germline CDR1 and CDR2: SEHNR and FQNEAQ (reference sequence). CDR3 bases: TGTGCCAGCAGCTCATTCGGTGAGAACACTGGAGCTTTCTTT. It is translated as CASSSFGENTGAFF.

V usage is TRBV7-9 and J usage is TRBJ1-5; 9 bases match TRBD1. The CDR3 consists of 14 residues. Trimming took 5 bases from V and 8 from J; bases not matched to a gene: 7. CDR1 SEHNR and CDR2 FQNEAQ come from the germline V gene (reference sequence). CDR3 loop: CASSPDRGGEPQHF. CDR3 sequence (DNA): TGTGCCAGCAGCCCGGACAGGGGCGGGGAGCCCCAGCATTTT. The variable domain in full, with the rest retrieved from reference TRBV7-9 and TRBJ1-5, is DTGVSQNPRHKITKRGQNVTFRCDPISEHNRLYWYRQTLGQGPEFLTYFQNEAQLEKSRLLSDRFSAERPKGSFSTLEIQRTEQGDSAMYLCASSPDRGGEPQHFGDGTRLSIL.

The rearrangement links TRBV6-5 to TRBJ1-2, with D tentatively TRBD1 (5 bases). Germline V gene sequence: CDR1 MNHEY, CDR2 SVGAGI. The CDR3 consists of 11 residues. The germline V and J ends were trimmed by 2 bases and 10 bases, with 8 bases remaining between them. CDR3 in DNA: TGTGCCAGCAGTTACAGGGACCTCTACACCTTC. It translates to CASSYRDLYTF.

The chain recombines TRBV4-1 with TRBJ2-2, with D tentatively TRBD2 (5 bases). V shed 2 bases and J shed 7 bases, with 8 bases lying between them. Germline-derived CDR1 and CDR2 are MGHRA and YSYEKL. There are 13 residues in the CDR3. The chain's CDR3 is CASSQLGSGELFF. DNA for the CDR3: TGCGCCAGCAGCCAACTTGGGAGCGGGGAGCTGTTTTTT.

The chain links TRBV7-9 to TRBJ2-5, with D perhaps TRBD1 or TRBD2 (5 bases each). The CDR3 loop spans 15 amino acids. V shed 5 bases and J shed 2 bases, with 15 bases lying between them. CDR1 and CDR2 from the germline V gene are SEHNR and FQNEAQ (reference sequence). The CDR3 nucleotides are TGTGCCAGCAGCCGCTACGGGACCAAGCAAGAGACCCAGTACTTC. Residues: CASSRYGTKQETQYF.

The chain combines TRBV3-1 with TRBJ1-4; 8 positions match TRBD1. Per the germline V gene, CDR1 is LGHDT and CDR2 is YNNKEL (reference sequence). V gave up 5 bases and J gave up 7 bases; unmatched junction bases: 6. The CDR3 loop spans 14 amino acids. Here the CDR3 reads CASSNGQGVEKLFF. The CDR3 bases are TGTGCCAGCAGCAATGGACAGGGCGTTGAAAAACTGTTTTTT.

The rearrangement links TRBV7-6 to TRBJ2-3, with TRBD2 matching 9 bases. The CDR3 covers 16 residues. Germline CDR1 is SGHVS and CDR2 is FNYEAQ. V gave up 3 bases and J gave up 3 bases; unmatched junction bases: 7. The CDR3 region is CASSFLPSGTTDTQYF. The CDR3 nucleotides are TGTGCCAGCAGCTTCTTGCCTAGCGGGACTACAGATACGCAGTATTTT.

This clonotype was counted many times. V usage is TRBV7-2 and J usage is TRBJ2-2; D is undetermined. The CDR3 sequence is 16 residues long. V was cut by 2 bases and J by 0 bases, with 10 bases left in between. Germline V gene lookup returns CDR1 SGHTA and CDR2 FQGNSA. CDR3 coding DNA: TGTGCCAGCAGCTTACGAGGCGGCCCGAACACCGGGGAGCTGTTTTTT. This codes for CASSLRGGPNTGELFF.

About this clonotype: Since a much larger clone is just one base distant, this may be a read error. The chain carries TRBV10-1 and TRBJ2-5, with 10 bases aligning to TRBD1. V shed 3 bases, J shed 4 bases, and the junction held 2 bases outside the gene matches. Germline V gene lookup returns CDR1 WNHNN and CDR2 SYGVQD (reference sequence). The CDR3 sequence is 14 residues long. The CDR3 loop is CASSERTGGETQYF. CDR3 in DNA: TGCGCCAGCAGTGAACGGACAGGGGGAGAGACCCAGTACTTC.

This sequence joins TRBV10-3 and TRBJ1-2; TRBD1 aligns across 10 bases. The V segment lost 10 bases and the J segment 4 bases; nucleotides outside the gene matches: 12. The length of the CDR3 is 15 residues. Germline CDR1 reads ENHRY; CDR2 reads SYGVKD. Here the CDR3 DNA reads TGTGCCAGCATCTCGACAGGGGGCACTGGCTATGGCTACACCTTC. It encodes CASISTGGTGYGYTF.

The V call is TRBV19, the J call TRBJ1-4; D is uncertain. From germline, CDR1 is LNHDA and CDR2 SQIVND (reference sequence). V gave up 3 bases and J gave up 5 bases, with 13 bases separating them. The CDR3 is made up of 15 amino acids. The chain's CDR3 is CASSIGGAPNEKLFF. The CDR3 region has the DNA TGTGCCAGTAGTATTGGAGGTGCCCCGAATGAAAAACTGTTTTTT.

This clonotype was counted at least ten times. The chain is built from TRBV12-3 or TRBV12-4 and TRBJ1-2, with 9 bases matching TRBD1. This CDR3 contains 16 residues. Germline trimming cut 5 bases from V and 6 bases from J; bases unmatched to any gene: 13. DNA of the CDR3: TGTGCCAGCAGTCCCGTCCGTGGACAGGGGATGGATGGCTACACCTTC. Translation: CASSPVRGQGMDGYTF.

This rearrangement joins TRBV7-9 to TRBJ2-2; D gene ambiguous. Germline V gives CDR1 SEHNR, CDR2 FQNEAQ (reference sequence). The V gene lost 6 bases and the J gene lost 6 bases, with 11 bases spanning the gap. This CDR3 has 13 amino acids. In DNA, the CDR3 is TGTGCCAGCAGTGAAATGGGGTCCGGGGAGCTGTTTTTT. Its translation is CASSEMGSGELFF. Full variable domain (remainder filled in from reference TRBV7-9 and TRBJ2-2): DTGVSQNPRHKITKRGQNVTFRCDPISEHNRLYWYRQTLGQGPEFLTYFQNEAQLEKSRLLSDRFSAERPKGSFSTLEIQRTEQGDSAMYLCASSEMGSGELFFGEGSRLTVL.

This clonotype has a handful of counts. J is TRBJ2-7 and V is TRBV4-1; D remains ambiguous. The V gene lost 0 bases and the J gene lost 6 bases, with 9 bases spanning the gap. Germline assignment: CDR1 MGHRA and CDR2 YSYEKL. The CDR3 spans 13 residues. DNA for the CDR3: TGCGCCAGCAGCCAAGATCCGTCTATCGAGCAGTACTTC. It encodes CASSQDPSIEQYF.

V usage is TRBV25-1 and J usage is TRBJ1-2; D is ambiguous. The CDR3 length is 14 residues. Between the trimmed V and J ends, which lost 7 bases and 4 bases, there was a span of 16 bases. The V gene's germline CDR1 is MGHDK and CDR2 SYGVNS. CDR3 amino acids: CASTRTAGGYGYTF. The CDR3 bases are TGTGCCAGCACCCGGACGGCAGGCGGCTATGGCTACACCTTC.

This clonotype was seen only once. The CDR3, as DNA: TGCGCCAGCAGCCCTGGACAGGTGGGGGGGGAGACCCAGTACTTC. This codes for CASSPGQVGGETQYF. The chain joins TRBV5-1 to TRBJ2-5, with D perhaps matching TRBD1 or TRBD2 (7 bases each). Trimming pared 4 bases from V and 5 bases from J, leaving 18 bases between. The CDR3 runs 15 residues. Germline CDR1 is SGHRS and CDR2 is YFSETQ.

The CDR3 DNA follows: TGCAGTGCTAGCGCGCAGGGATTAAGCGAGCAGTACTTC. Protein product: CSASAQGLSEQYF. This sequence joins TRBV20-1 and TRBJ2-7; D perhaps matches TRBD1 (5 bases). Germline V gives CDR1 DFQATT, CDR2 SNEGSKA (reference sequence). The CDR3 runs to 13 residues. V lost 3 bases, J lost 6 bases, and 15 bases lay in between.

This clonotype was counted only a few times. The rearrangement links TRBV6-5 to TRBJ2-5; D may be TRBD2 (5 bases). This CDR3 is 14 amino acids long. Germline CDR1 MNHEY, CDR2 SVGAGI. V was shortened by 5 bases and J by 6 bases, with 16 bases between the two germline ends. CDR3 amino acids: CASSTDSGRKTQYF. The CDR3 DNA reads TGTGCCAGCAGTACGGACTCCGGCAGGAAGACCCAGTACTTC.

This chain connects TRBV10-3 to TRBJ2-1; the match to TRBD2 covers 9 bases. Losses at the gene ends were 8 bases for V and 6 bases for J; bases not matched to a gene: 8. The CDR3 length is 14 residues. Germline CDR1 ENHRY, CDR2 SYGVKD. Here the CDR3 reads CAIAGAGGPNEQFF. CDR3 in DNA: TGTGCCATCGCCGGAGCGGGAGGTCCCAATGAGCAGTTCTTC.

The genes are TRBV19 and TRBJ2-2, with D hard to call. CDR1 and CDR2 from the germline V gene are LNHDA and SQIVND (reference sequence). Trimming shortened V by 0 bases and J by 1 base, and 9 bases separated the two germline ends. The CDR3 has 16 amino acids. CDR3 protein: CASSIDGTENTGELFF. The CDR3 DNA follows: TGTGCCAGTAGTATAGATGGTACGGAGAACACCGGGGAGCTGTTTTTT.

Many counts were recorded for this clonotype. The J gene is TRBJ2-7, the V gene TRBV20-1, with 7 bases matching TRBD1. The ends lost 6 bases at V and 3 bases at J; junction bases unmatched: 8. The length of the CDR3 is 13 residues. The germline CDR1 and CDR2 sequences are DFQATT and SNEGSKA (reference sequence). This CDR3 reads CSAEGQILYEQYF. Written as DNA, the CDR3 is TGCAGTGCAGAGGGACAGATACTCTACGAGCAGTACTTC.

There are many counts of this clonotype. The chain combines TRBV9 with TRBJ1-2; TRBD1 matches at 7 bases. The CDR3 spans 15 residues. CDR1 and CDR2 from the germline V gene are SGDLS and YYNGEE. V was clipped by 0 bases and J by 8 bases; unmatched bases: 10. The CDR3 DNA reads TGTGCCAGCAGCGTAGGACAGGGCCCCAGGCAAGGCTACACCTTC. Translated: CASSVGQGPRQGYTF.

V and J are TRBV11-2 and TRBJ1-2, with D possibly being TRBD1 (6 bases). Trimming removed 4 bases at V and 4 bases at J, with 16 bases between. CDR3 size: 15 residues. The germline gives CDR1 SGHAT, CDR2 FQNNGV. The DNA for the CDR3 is TGTGCCAGCAGCTCAATTAAGGGACAAATCTATGGCTACACCTTC. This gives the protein CASSSIKGQIYGYTF.

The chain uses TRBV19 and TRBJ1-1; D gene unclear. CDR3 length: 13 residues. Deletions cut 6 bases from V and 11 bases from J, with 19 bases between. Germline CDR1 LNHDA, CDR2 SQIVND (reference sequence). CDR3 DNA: TGTGCCAGTAGCCCCACCCACTGGCACAAGGCTTTCTTT. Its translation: CASSPTHWHKAFF.